This TCR beta chain was captured by sequencing in a study of regulatory T cells in long-lasting Graves disease. Time point noted: persistent/refractory GD, antithyroid drugs over 5 years with positive TRAb. RNA isolated from PBMCs was used to make the TCR library. Diagnosing Graves' disease relied on the American Thyroid Association guidelines. CDR3 length: 15 residues. With 3 bases clipped from V and 8 bases from J, the junction kept 6 bases outside the gene matches. The germline V gene has CDR1 MGHRA and CDR2 YSYEKL. The study's findings and limits: Blood alone, not thyroid tissue, was studied. New patients shared fewer public clonotypes (approximately 1,000) than persistent patients did (around 2,900).

This clonotype was seen a handful of times. Antigen specificity is unknown. Through Arm-PCR of CDR3 regions and iRepertoire HTBI primers, TCR beta libraries were built. In the original workflow: Samples collectively showed fewer than 80 TRBV and 14 TRBJ segments. TCRdb reprocessed the multiplex PCR reads via MiXCR and lists one record per CDR3 protein. TCRdb's processing, not the authors', yielded these V and J calls. The sample gives about 470,000 distinct CDR3 sequences, about a fifth of which show up once; roughly 8% is in the top ten. The sample was peripheral blood mononuclear cells (PBMCs), taken when the disease was refractory, from a patient treated with antithyroid drugs. The V gene is TRBV4-1, the J gene TRBJ1-4, with 10 bases aligning to TRBD1. This receptor was identified in a female donor with Graves disease. CDR3: CASSHGGQGVEKLFF. CDR3 nucleotide sequence: TGCGCCAGCAGCCACGGCGGACAGGGGGTGGAAAAACTGTTTTTT.